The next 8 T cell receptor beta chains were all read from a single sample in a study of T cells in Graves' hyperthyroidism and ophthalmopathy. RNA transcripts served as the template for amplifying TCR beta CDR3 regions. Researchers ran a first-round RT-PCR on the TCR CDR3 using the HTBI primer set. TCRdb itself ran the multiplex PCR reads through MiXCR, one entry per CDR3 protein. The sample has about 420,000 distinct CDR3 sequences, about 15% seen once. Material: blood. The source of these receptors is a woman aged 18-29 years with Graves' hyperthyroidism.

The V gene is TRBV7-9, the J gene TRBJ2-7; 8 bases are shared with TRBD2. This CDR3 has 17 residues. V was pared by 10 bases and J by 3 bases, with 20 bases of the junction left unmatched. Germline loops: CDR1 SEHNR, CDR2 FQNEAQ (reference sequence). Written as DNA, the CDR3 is TGTGCCATTTCCTCCGGGGGGGGCGGGACTGGAATCTACGAGCAGTACTTC. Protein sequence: CAISSGGGGTGIYEQYF.

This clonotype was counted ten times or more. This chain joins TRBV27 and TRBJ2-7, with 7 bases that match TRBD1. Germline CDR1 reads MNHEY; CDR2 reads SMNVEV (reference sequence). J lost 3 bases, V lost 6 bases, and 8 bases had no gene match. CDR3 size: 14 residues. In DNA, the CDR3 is TGTGCCAGCAGCCGGACAGGAGAACACTACGAGCAGTACTTC. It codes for CASSRTGEHYEQYF.

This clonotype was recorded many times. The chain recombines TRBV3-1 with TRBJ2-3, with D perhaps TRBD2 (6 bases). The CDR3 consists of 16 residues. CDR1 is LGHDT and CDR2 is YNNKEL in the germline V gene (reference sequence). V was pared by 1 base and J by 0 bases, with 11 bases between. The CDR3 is CASSQGGTGSTDTQYF. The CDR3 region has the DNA TGTGCCAGCAGCCAAGGGGGGACTGGAAGCACAGATACGCAGTATTTT.

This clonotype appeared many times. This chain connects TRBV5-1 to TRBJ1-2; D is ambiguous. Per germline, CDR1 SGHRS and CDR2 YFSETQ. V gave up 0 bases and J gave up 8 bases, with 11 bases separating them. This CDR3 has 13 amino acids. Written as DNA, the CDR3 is TGCGCCAGCAGCTTGGAAGGGATTGAAGGCTACACCTTC. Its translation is CASSLEGIEGYTF. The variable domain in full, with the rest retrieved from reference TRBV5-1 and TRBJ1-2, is KAGVTQTPRYLIKTRGQQVTLSCSPISGHRSVSWYQQTPGQGLQFLFEYFSETQRNKGNFPGRFSGRQFSNSRSEMNVSTLELGDSALYLCASSLEGIEGYTFGSGTRLTVV.

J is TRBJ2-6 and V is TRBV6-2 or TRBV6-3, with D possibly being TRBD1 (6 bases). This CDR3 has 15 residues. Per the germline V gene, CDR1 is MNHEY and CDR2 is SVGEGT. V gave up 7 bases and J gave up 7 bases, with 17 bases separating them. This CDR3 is CASTARGRGANVLTF. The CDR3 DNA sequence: TGTGCCAGCACCGCCAGGGGTCGGGGAGCCAACGTCCTGACTTTC.

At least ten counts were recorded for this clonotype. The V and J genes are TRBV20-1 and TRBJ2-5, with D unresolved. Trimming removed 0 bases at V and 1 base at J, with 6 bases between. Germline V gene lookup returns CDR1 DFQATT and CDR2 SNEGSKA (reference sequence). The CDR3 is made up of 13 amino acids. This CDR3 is CSARDPFQETQYF. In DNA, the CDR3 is TGCAGTGCTAGAGACCCGTTCCAAGAGACCCAGTACTTC.

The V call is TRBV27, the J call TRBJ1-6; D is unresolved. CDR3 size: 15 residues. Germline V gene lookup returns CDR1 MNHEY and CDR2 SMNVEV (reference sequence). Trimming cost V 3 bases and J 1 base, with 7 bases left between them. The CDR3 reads CASSFWASYNSPLHF. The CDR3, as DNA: TGTGCCAGCAGTTTTTGGGCTTCCTATAATTCACCCCTCCACTTT.

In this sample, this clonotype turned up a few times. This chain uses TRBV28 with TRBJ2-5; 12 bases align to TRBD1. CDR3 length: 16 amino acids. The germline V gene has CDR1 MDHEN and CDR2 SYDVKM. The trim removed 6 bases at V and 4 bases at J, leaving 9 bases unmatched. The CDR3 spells CASSRGGTGGIETQYF. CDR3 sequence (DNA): TGTGCCAGCAGCAGAGGGGGGACAGGGGGCATAGAGACCCAGTACTTC.